A selection of T cell receptor beta chains follows, all from one sample in a study of CD8 T cells in ankylosing spondylitis. TCRdb reanalysed the 5' RACE reads using MiXCR and keeps one entry per CDR3 protein. The sample has roughly 230,000 distinct CDR3 sequences, under 20% seen once. The sequencing sample was made of blood, either unsorted or a sorted T cell fraction (not recorded which). These receptors were obtained from a male donor with ankylosing spondylitis or in good health (not recorded which). Both conserved end residues are part of each CDR3. A D gene is named only where the DNA matches it firmly. Not every row has a clone size; where given, it reads once, few, many or a size class.

abundance: .; v_gene: TRBV7-9; j_gene: TRBJ2-7; d_gene: TRBD2; CDR3aa: CASSLNGLAYEQYF; CDR3nt: TGTGCCAGCAGCTTAAATGGACTAGCCTACGAGCAGTACTTC
abundance: .; v_gene: TRBV6-1; j_gene: TRBJ2-3; d_gene: TRBD2; CDR3aa: CASRDGLADTDTQYF; CDR3nt: TGTGCCAGCAGAGACGGACTAGCGGACACAGATACGCAGTATTTT
abundance: .; v_gene: TRBV4-1; j_gene: TRBJ2-7; d_gene: TRBD2; CDR3aa: CASSRSPGLDSYEQYF; CDR3nt: TGCGCCAGCAGCCGCAGTCCAGGACTAGACTCCTACGAGCAGTACTTC
abundance: few; v_gene: TRBV6-5; j_gene: TRBJ2-1; d_gene: TRBD2; CDR3aa: CASSYLGLAVNNEQFF; CDR3nt: TGTGCCAGCAGTTACTTGGGACTAGCGGTAAACAATGAGCAGTTCTTC
abundance: .; v_gene: TRBV5-1; j_gene: TRBJ2-1; d_gene: TRBD2; CDR3aa: CASSRLAGIYNEQFF; CDR3nt: TGCGCCAGCAGCCGACTAGCGGGGATATACAATGAGCAGTTCTTC
abundance: .; v_gene: TRBV14; j_gene: TRBJ1-1; d_gene: .; CDR3aa: CASSHLVTEAFF; CDR3nt: TGTGCCAGCAGCCACCTTGTCACTGAAGCTTTCTTT
abundance: many; v_gene: TRBV7-9; j_gene: TRBJ2-7; d_gene: .; CDR3aa: CASSLTLDTSYEQYF; CDR3nt: TGTGCCAGCAGCCTAACATTGGACACCTCCTACGAGCAGTACTTC
abundance: few; v_gene: TRBV7-7; j_gene: TRBJ2-7; d_gene: TRBD2; CDR3aa: CASSSGLAGVGEQYF; CDR3nt: TGTGCTAGCAGCTCCGGACTAGCGGGAGTAGGAGAGCAGTACTTC
abundance: .; v_gene: TRBV7-9; j_gene: TRBJ2-5; d_gene: TRBD1; CDR3aa: CASSLRQGDDETQYF; CDR3nt: TGTGCCAGCAGCTTGCGACAGGGGGATGATGAGACCCAGTACTTC
abundance: .; v_gene: TRBV5-1; j_gene: TRBJ2-7; d_gene: .; CDR3aa: CASSQGRYPYEQYF; CDR3nt: TGCGCCAGCAGCCAAGGTCGCTACCCCTACGAGCAGTACTTC
abundance: .; v_gene: TRBV5-1; j_gene: TRBJ2-7; d_gene: .; CDR3aa: CASSPPGQPLYEQYF; CDR3nt: TGCGCCAGCAGCCCACCCGGACAGCCCCTCTACGAGCAGTACTTC
abundance: .; v_gene: TRBV4-3; j_gene: TRBJ1-3; d_gene: .; CDR3aa: CASSQDVESGNTIYF; CDR3nt: TGCGCCAGCAGCCAAGATGTGGAATCTGGAAACACCATATATTTT
abundance: few; v_gene: TRBV4-3; j_gene: TRBJ2-5; d_gene: .; CDR3aa: CASSQDWTAGPQYF; CDR3nt: TGCGCCAGCAGCCAAGATTGGACTGCGGGGCCCCAGTACTTC
abundance: .; v_gene: TRBV28; j_gene: TRBJ2-5; d_gene: .; CDR3aa: CASSQTGGRVQETQYF; CDR3nt: TGTGCCAGCAGTCAAACTGGGGGCCGAGTCCAAGAGACCCAGTACTTC
abundance: .; v_gene: TRBV4-3; j_gene: TRBJ2-1; d_gene: TRBD1; CDR3aa: CASSSRTGNIGDNEQFF; CDR3nt: TGCGCCAGCAGCTCTCGGACAGGGAATATTGGTGACAATGAGCAGTTCTTC
abundance: few; v_gene: TRBV20-1; j_gene: TRBJ2-7; d_gene: TRBD1; CDR3aa: CSARTGGTYEQYF; CDR3nt: TGCAGTGCGAGGACAGGGGGCACCTACGAGCAGTACTTC
abundance: few; v_gene: TRBV5-1; j_gene: TRBJ2-5; d_gene: .; CDR3aa: CASSFQAGLQETQYF; CDR3nt: TGCGCCAGCAGCTTCCAAGCGGGTCTCCAAGAGACCCAGTACTTC
abundance: .; v_gene: TRBV27; j_gene: TRBJ2-3; d_gene: TRBD2; CDR3aa: CASSLYPRMAGVSTDTQYF; CDR3nt: TGTGCCAGCAGTTTATACCCCCGAATGGCGGGAGTTAGCACAGATACGCAGTATTTT
abundance: many; v_gene: TRBV12-3/TRBV12-4; j_gene: TRBJ1-6; d_gene: .; CDR3aa: CASRDGDSPLHF; CDR3nt: TGTGCCAGCAGGGATGGGGATTCACCCCTCCACTTT
abundance: many; v_gene: TRBV13; j_gene: TRBJ1-5; d_gene: .; CDR3aa: CASSLGQMTNQPQHF; CDR3nt: TGTGCCAGCAGTCTAGGACAGATGACAAATCAGCCCCAGCATTTT
abundance: few; v_gene: TRBV4-1; j_gene: TRBJ2-7; d_gene: .; CDR3aa: CASSQTDLDISYEQYF; CDR3nt: TGCGCCAGCAGCCAGACAGACCTTGATATCTCCTACGAGCAGTACTTC
abundance: few; v_gene: TRBV11-2; j_gene: TRBJ2-7; d_gene: .; CDR3aa: CASSHDGGSPRLAYEQYF; CDR3nt: TGTGCCAGCAGCCACGACGGGGGCTCCCCGCGTCTCGCCTACGAGCAGTACTTC
abundance: .; v_gene: TRBV15; j_gene: TRBJ1-5; d_gene: .; CDR3aa: CATSSGAGMRHQPQHF; CDR3nt: TGTGCCACCAGCAGCGGAGCAGGGATGCGTCATCAGCCCCAGCATTTT
abundance: .; v_gene: TRBV3-1; j_gene: TRBJ2-1; d_gene: .; CDR3aa: CASSQRLGGYNEQFF; CDR3nt: TGTGCCAGCAGCCAGCGCCTAGGGGGGTACAATGAGCAGTTCTTC
abundance: many; v_gene: TRBV6-1; j_gene: TRBJ2-1; d_gene: .; CDR3aa: CASSSFTGSSYNEQFF; CDR3nt: TGTGCCAGCAGCTCCTTCACAGGGAGCTCCTACAATGAGCAGTTCTTC
abundance: .; v_gene: TRBV18; j_gene: TRBJ2-7; d_gene: TRBD1; CDR3aa: CASPKGTAGYEQYF; CDR3nt: TGTGCCAGCCCTAAGGGGACAGCCGGCTACGAGCAGTACTTC
abundance: .; v_gene: TRBV29-1; j_gene: TRBJ2-3; d_gene: .; CDR3aa: CSVEGPLDPTDTQYF; CDR3nt: TGCAGCGTTGAAGGCCCGCTTGACCCCACAGATACGCAGTATTTT
abundance: .; v_gene: TRBV4-1; j_gene: TRBJ1-1; d_gene: .; CDR3aa: CASSQQGSGTEAFF; CDR3nt: TGCGCCAGCAGCCAACAGGGCTCGGGCACTGAAGCTTTCTTT
abundance: few; v_gene: TRBV25-1; j_gene: TRBJ2-5; d_gene: TRBD1; CDR3aa: CASSGWTGLETQYF; CDR3nt: TGTGCCAGCAGTGGATGGACAGGGTTAGAGACCCAGTACTTC
abundance: few; v_gene: TRBV20-1; j_gene: TRBJ1-5; d_gene: .; CDR3aa: CSARRWYRQPQHF; CDR3nt: TGCAGTGCTAGAAGGTGGTATCGGCAGCCCCAGCATTTT
abundance: .; v_gene: TRBV27; j_gene: TRBJ2-5; d_gene: .; CDR3aa: CASSFRSQETQYF; CDR3nt: TGTGCCAGCAGTTTCAGGAGTCAAGAGACCCAGTACTTC
abundance: once; v_gene: TRBV4-1; j_gene: TRBJ2-3; d_gene: TRBD2; CDR3aa: CASSHGFSSGRTDTQYF; CDR3nt: TGCGCCAGCAGCCACGGGTTTTCTAGCGGGAGAACAGATACGCAGTATTTT
abundance: .; v_gene: TRBV27; j_gene: TRBJ2-1; d_gene: TRBD2; CDR3aa: CASSLSAGETYNEQFF; CDR3nt: TGTGCCAGCAGTTTATCTGCGGGAGAAACCTACAATGAGCAGTTCTTC
abundance: many; v_gene: TRBV20-1; j_gene: TRBJ2-7; d_gene: TRBD2; CDR3aa: CSARGGREFVGHYEQYF; CDR3nt: TGCAGTGCTAGAGGTGGGCGGGAGTTTGTGGGCCACTACGAGCAGTACTTC
abundance: .; v_gene: TRBV10-3; j_gene: TRBJ2-6; d_gene: TRBD1; CDR3aa: CASGDRGLISPSGANVLTF; CDR3nt: TGTGCCTCGGGGGACAGGGGGTTAATTTCCCCCTCTGGGGCCAACGTCCTGACTTTC
abundance: .; v_gene: TRBV12-3/TRBV12-4; j_gene: TRBJ2-7; d_gene: .; CDR3aa: CASSSRLEQYF; CDR3nt: TGTGCCAGCAGTTCGCGTTTGGAGCAGTACTTC
abundance: many; v_gene: TRBV7-2; j_gene: TRBJ2-3; d_gene: .; CDR3aa: CASSLMGPDTQYF; CDR3nt: TGTGCCAGCAGCCTGATGGGGCCCGATACGCAGTATTTT
abundance: .; v_gene: TRBV15; j_gene: TRBJ2-1; d_gene: .; CDR3aa: CATWTGSGYNEQFF; CDR3nt: TGTGCCACCTGGACTGGGTCTGGGTACAATGAGCAGTTCTTC
abundance: many; v_gene: TRBV12-3/TRBV12-4; j_gene: TRBJ2-7; d_gene: .; CDR3aa: CASSFISYEQYF; CDR3nt: TGTGCCAGCAGTTTCATCAGCTACGAGCAGTACTTC
abundance: many; v_gene: TRBV29-1; j_gene: TRBJ2-7; d_gene: TRBD1; CDR3aa: CSVGDRVTSYEQYF; CDR3nt: TGCAGCGTTGGCGACAGGGTAACCTCCTACGAGCAGTACTTC